This paragraph reports one TCR beta chain. Methods used by the authors: Reference gene primer amplification gave estimated nucleated cell counts. Measured with immunoSEQ multiplex PCR; TCRdb has only the in-frame clones, and not every one. V, J and clone size are taken as reported in that table, and D and trimming were inferred from the DNA itself. The data show tens of thousands of clones, with roughly 85% seen just once and approximately 3.8% held by the top ten. The entry originates in a study of blood T cell repertoires in COVID-19. The CDR3 length is 18 residues. The germline V gene has CDR1 SGHRS and CDR2 YFSETQ. V lost 4 bases, J lost 0 bases, and 20 bases lay in between.

This chain links TRBV5-1 with TRBJ1-3; D remains ambiguous. This TCR was recovered from a man aged 60-69 years with acute or convalescent COVID-19. The specimen was peripheral blood. CDR3 in amino acids: CASSPWEGGSYSGNTIYF. The CDR3 DNA reads as TGCGCCAGCAGCCCTTGGGAAGGAGGTTCTTACTCTGGAAACACCATATATTTT.